This TCR beta chain was identified during a study of T cells in Graves' hyperthyroidism and ophthalmopathy. Amplification of TCR beta CDR3 regions used RNA as the template. Initially, a first-round RT-PCR of the TCR CDR3 employed the HTBI primer set. One entry per CDR3 protein, called by TCRdb with MiXCR from the multiplex PCR reads. Among roughly 740,000 distinct CDR3 sequences listed, roughly 15% were seen once. The source of the PBMCs was over 8.5 ml of fresh peripheral blood. This clonotype was observed once. Germline V gene sequence: CDR1 SGHKS, CDR2 YYEKEE (reference sequence). Losses at the gene ends were 2 bases for V and 0 bases for J; bases not matched to a gene: 4. The CDR3 is 15 amino acids.

The receptor's source is a man between 18 and 29 years old with Graves' hyperthyroidism. Sample: blood. This chain connects TRBV5-5 to TRBJ2-7; TRBD2 agrees at 8 bases. In DNA, the CDR3 is TGTGCCAGCAGCTTACTAGCGGCCCCCTCCTACGAGCAGTACTTC. Translating it yields CASSLLAAPSYEQYF.